This TCR beta chain appears in the sequencing data of a study of blood T cell repertoires in COVID-19. Overall study context: Specimens from acute and convalescent COVID-19 originated in the United States, Italy and Spain. PBMCs, B-cell-depleted T cells, or T cells were the source of the cDNA or gDNA that made up the material.

This CDR3 is built from 15 residues. CDR1 is SGHAT and CDR2 is FQNNGV in the germline V gene. J lost 5 bases, V lost 2 bases, and 7 bases had no gene match. As processed by the authors: Amplification of reference gene primers provided the estimated nucleated cell counts. Sequenced by immunoSEQ multiplex PCR; TCRdb stores in-frame clones only, minus some. The DNA gave D and trimming, while V, J and clone size come from that table. Of 200,000 to 250,000 clones listed, around 80% were seen once; the top ten hold approximately 12%. The sequencing input was peripheral blood. The J gene is TRBJ2-5, the V gene TRBV11-2; 8 nucleotides match TRBD2. This receptor was taken from a woman aged 40-49 years with acute or convalescent COVID-19. Here the CDR3 DNA reads TGTGCCAGCAGCTTAACGGGGGGGTCCCGCGAGACCCAGTACTTC. Protein product: CASSLTGGSRETQYF.